This T cell receptor (beta chain) was recovered during a study of CD8 T cells in Susac syndrome (dated by TCRdb to between 2018 and 2021). About the study as a whole: Repertoire sequencing was used to test whether CD8+ T cell activation and differentiation in Susac syndrome was antigen driven. Clonality of the CD8+ T cell repertoire was compared between roughly eleven healthy donors, some 14 Susac syndrome patients and fewer than 16 multiple sclerosis patients.

High-throughput TCR beta sequencing profiled peripheral blood CD8+ and CD4+ T cells from healthy donors, Susac syndrome patients and multiple sclerosis patients. Treatment-naive patients with stable or active relapsing-remitting disease fulfilling revised McDonald criteria were used as multiple sclerosis controls. Bulk CD8+ and CD4+ T cells were purified magnetically by negative isolation, whereas CD8+ TEMRA cells were enriched by FACS. Blood was drawn into EDTA tubes, processed within 24 hours, and PBMCs were isolated by density gradient centrifugation. PBMCs destined for TCR sequencing were cryopreserved in liquid nitrogen and later thawed in a 37 °C water bath. The sorted or isolated CD4+, CD8+ and CD8+ TEMRA cells had a purity of 90% or higher. RNA was extracted using the RNeasy kit, and roughly 0.5 to 1 ug of the RNA was reverse transcribed with random hexamers. The immunoSEQ multiplex PCR assay, covering 54 Vbeta and 13 Jbeta segments, was used to amplify TCR beta CDR3 regions. PCR amplification bias was corrected using a synthetic template baseline for primer optimization and computational correction. Per the authors' processing: Reads were assigned to V, D and J genes according to IMGT and analyzed in immunoSEQ Analyzer, with only productive sequences retained. To calculate clonality, Shannon entropy was normalized by log2 of the number of productive unique sequences and then subtracted from one. Public and private clones were assessed among the 100 most prevalent clones of each patient and control. Clones were defined as Susac-specific if absent from the healthy and MS cohorts, from more than 900 published viral clones and from other ImmuneACCESS disease sequences. Through fastp at Q25 and MiXCR, TCRdb rebuilt clones from the public reads, retaining in-frame beta chains. All rows with the same CDR3 protein become a single entry with the most common DNA and genes. The V and J calls here are based on TCRdb, not the publication. The sample table records about 440,000 distinct CDR3 sequences; 85% to 90% of these occur just once. The ten most abundant clones make up about 0.1% of the sample.

The CDR3 contains 16 residues, cysteine and phenylalanine counted. Solely the CDR3 DNA is kept, with 48 bases framed from the first base. Trimming leaves V shorter by 4 bases and J shorter by 5 bases, with the junction holding 11 bases beyond the gene matches. From the germline V gene, CDR1 is MNHNS and CDR2 is SASEGT. A word on this clonotype: Its antigen is not yet known. No base qualities exist here, and no much larger clone lies one base off it.

The paper as a whole reports these results and caveats: The number of individuals in the TCR sequencing and HLA analysis was recognized as being relatively small.

The chain links TRBV6-1 with TRBJ1-5, with TRBD1 identical over 7 junction bases. The sample was CD8+ T cells from PBMCs. The sequence was obtained from a human donor with multiple sclerosis. Here is the DNA: TGTGCCAGCAGTGTGGAGTGGGGGACAGCACATCAGCCCCAGCATTTT. This encodes CASSVEWGTAHQPQHF.